The clone carrying this TCR beta chain was counted a single time. These data belong to a study of blood T cell repertoires in COVID-19. Deletions cut 6 bases from V and 4 bases from J, with 6 bases between. Germline lookup yields CDR1 DFQATT and CDR2 SNEGSKA (reference sequence). The CDR3 runs to 10 residues. The data were produced by immunoSEQ multiplex PCR, yet TCRdb's version contains in-frame clones alone and is incomplete. The data contain approximately 190,000 clones, 88% of them seen just once; the ten biggest clones take up 5% to 7.5%. The chain carries TRBV20-1 and TRBJ1-2; no clear D. Sequenced sample: peripheral blood. The TCR comes from a woman in her thirties or forties who had recovered from COVID-19. The CDR3 protein is CSAPSYGYTF. In DNA form, the CDR3 reads TGCAGTGCCCCGTCCTATGGCTACACCTTC.